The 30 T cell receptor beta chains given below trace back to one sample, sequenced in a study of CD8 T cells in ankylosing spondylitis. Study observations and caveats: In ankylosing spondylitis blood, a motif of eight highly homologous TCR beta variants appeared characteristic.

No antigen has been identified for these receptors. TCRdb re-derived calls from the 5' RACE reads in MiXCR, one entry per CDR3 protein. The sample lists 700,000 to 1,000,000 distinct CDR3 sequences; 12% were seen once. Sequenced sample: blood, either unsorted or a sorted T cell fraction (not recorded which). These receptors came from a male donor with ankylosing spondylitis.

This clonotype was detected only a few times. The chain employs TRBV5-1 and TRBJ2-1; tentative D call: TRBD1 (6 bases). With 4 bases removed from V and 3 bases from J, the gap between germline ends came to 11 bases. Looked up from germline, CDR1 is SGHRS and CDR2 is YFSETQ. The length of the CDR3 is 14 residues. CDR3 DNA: TGCGCCAGCAGCGCGAGGACAGACTACAATGAGCAGTTCTTC. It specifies CASSARTDYNEQFF.

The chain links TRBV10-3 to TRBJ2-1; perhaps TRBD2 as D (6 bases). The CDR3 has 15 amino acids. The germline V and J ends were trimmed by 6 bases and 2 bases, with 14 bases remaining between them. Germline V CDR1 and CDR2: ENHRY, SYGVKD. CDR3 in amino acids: CAIRRDSGPYNEQFF. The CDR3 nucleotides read TGTGCCATCAGGAGAGATAGCGGCCCCTACAATGAGCAGTTCTTC.

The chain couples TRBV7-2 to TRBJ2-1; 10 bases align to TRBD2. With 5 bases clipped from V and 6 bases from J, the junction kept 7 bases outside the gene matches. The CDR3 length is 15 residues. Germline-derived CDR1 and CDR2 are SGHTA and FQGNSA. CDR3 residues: CASSPGLASGNEQFF. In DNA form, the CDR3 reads TGTGCCAGCAGCCCGGGACTAGCGTCGGGCAATGAGCAGTTCTTC.

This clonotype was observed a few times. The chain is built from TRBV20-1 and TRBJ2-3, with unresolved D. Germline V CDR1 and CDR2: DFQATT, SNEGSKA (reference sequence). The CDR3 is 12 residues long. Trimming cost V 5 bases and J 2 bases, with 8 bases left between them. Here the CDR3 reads CSAPRDTDTQYF. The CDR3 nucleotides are TGCAGTGCTCCTAGGGACACAGATACGCAGTATTTT.

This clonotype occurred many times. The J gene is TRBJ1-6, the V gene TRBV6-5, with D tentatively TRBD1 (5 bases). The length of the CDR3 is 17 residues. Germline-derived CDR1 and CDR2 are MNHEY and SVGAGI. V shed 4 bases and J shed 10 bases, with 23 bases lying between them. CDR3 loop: CASSFVSPGRGKSPLHF. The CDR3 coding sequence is TGTGCCAGCAGTTTCGTTTCCCCGGGACGGGGAAAATCACCCCTCCACTTT.

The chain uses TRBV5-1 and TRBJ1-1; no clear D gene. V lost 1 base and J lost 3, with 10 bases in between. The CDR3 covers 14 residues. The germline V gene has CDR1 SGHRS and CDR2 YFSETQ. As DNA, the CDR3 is TGCGCCAGCAGCTTGCTGGCGGCGGACACTGAAGCTTTCTTT. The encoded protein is CASSLLAADTEAFF.

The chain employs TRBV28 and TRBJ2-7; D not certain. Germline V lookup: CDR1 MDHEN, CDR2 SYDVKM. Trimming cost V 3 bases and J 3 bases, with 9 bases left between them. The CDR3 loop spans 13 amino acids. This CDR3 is CASSFSDRYEQYF. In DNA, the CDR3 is TGTGCCAGCAGTTTCTCGGACCGCTACGAGCAGTACTTC. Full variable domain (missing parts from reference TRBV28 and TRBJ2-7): DVKVTQSSRYLVKRTGEKVFLECVQDMDHENMFWYRQDPGLGLRLIYFSYDVKMKEKGDIPEGYSVSREKKERFSLILESASTNQTSMYLCASSFSDRYEQYFGPGTRLTVT.

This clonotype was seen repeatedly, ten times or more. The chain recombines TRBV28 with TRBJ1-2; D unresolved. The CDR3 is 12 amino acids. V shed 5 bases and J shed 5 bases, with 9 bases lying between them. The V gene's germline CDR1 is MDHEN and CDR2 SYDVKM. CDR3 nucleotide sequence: TGTGCCAGCAGTCCTTCCGGGTATGGCTACACCTTC. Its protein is CASSPSGYGYTF.

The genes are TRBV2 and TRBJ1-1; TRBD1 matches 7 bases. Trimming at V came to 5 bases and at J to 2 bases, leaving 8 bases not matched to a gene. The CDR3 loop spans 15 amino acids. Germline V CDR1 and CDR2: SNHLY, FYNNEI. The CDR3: CASSHYGTANTEAFF. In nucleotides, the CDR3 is TGTGCCAGCAGTCACTATGGGACAGCTAACACTGAAGCTTTCTTT.

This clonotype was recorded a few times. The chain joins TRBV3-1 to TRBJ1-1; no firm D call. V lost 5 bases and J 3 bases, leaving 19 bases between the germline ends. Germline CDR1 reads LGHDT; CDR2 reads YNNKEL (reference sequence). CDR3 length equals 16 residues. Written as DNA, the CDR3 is TGTGCCAGCAGCGCGTTTATGTCCCCCAGCCACACTGAAGCTTTCTTT. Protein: CASSAFMSPSHTEAFF.

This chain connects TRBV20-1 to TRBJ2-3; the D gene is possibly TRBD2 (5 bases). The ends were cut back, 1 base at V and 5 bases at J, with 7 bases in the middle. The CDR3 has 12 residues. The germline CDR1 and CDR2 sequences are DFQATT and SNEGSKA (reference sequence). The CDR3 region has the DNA TGCAGTGCTAGAGGGAGCGGAGATACGCAGTATTTT. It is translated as CSARGSGDTQYF.

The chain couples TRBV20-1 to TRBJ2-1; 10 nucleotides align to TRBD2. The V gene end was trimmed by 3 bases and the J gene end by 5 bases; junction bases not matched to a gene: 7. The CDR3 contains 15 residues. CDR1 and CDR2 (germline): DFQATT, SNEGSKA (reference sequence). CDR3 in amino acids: CSARRTSGGHNEQFF. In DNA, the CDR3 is TGCAGTGCTAGGCGGACTAGCGGAGGCCACAATGAGCAGTTCTTC.

This CDR3 reads CASSDRRPDGYTF. In nucleotides, the CDR3 is TGTGCCAGCAGCGACCGACGGCCTGATGGCTACACCTTC. The chain recombines TRBV7-9 with TRBJ1-2; D is unresolved. The CDR3 covers 13 residues. V gave up 5 bases and J gave up 6 bases, with 13 bases separating them. From germline, CDR1 is SEHNR and CDR2 FQNEAQ (reference sequence).

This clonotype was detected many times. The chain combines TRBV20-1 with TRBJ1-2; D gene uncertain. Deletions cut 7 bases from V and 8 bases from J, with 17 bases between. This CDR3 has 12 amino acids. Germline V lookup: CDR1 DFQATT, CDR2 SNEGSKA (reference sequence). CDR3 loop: CSVSPGVRGYTF. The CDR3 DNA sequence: TGCAGTGTTTCCCCTGGGGTTCGCGGCTACACCTTC.

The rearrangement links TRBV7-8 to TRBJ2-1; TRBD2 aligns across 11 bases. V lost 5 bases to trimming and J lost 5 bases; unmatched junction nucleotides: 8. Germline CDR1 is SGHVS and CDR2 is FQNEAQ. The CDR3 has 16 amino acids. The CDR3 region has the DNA TGTGCCAGCAGCCTCCGGCGTAGCGGGAGGGACAATGAGCAGTTCTTC. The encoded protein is CASSLRRSGRDNEQFF.

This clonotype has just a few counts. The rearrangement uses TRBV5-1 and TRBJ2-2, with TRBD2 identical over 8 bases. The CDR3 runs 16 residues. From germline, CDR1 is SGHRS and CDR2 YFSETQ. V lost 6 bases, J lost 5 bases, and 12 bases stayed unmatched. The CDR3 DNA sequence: TGCGCCAGCAACTTCGACCCCGGGGGGGCGACCGGGGAGCTGTTTTTT. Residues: CASNFDPGGATGELFF.

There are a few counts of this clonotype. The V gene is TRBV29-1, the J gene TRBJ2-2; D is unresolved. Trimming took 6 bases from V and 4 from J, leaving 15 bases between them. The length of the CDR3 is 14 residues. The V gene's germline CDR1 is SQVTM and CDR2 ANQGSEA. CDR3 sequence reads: CSVAPGLGTGELFF. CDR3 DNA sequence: TGCAGCGTCGCGCCGGGCCTCGGCACCGGGGAGCTGTTTTTT.

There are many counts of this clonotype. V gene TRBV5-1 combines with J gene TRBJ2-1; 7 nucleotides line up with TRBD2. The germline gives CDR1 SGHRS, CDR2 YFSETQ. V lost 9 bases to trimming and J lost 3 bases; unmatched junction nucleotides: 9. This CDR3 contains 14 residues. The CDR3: CATSLAPNYNEQFF. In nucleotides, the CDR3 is TGCGCCACCTCACTAGCGCCGAACTACAATGAGCAGTTCTTC.

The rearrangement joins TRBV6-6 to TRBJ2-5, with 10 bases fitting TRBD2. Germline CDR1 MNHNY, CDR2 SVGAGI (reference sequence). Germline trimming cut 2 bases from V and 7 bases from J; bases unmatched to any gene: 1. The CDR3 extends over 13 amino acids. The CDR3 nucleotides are TGTGCCAGCAGTTACGAGCGGGAGGGGACCCAGTACTTC. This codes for CASSYEREGTQYF.

The DNA for the CDR3 is TGCGCCAGCAGTGTGGGTTTTCTGGATGGCTACACCTTC. Its protein is CASSVGFLDGYTF. The rearrangement links TRBV10-2 to TRBJ1-2; D remains unclear. The V gene's germline CDR1 is WSHSY and CDR2 SAAADI. This CDR3 is built from 13 residues. V gave up 4 bases and J gave up 6 bases, with 12 bases separating them.

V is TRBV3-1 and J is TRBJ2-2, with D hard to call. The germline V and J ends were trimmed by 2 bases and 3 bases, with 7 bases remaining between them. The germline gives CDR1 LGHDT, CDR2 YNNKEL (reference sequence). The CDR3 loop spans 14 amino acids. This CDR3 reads CASSQQFDTGELFF. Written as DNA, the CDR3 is TGTGCCAGCAGCCAACAATTCGACACCGGGGAGCTGTTTTTT.

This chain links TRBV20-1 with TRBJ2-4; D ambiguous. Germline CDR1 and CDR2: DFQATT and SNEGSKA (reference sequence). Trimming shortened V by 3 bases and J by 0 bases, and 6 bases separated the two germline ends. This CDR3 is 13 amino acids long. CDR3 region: CSARNVAKNIQYF. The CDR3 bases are TGCAGTGCTAGGAATGTAGCCAAAAACATTCAGTACTTC.

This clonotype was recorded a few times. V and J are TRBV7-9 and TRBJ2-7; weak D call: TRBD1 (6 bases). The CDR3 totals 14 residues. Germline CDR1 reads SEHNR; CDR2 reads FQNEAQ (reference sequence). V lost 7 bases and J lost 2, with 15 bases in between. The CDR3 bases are TGTGCCAGCACCCTGTGGGGGCCTACCTACGAGCAGTACTTC. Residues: CASTLWGPTYEQYF.

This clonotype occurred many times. The DNA of the CDR3 is TGTGCCAGCAGCCAGCGGGCGGGTCCCTACAATGAGCAGTTCTTC. Its translation is CASSQRAGPYNEQFF. This rearrangement joins TRBV7-2 to TRBJ2-1, with a tentative D call TRBD2 (6 bases). The CDR3 loop spans 15 amino acids. Germline loops: CDR1 SGHTA, CDR2 FQGNSA. Trimming pared 5 bases from V and 2 bases from J, leaving 13 bases between. Together with reference TRBV7-2 and TRBJ2-1, the CDR3 gives the full variable domain: GAGVSQSPSNKVTEKGKDVELRCDPISGHTALYWYRQSLGQGLEFLIYFQGNSAPDKSGLPSDRFSAERTGGSVSTLTIQRTQQEDSAVYLCASSQRAGPYNEQFFGPGTRLTVL.

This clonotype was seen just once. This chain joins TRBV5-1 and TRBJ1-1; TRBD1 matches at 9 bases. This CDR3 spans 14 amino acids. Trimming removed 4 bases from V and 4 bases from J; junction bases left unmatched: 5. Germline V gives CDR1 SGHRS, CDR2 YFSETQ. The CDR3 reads CASSKQGAGTEAFF. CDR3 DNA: TGCGCCAGCAGCAAACAGGGGGCGGGCACTGAAGCTTTCTTT.

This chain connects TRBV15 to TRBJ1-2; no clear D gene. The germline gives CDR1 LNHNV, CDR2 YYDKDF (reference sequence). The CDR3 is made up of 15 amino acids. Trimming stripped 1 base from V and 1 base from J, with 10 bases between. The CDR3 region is CATSRVLDGNYGYTF. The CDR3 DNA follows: TGTGCCACCAGCAGAGTTTTGGACGGTAACTATGGCTACACCTTC.

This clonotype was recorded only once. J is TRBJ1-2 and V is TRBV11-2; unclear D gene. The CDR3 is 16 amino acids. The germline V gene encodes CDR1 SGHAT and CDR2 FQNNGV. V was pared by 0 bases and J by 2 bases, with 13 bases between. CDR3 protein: CASSLDASVTNYGYTF. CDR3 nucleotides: TGTGCCAGCAGCTTAGATGCGTCAGTGACAAACTATGGCTACACCTTC.

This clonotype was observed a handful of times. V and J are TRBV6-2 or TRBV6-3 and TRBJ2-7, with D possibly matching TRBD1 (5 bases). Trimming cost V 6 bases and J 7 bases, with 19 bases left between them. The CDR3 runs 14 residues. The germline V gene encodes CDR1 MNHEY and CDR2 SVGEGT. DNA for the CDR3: TGTGCCAGCAGCGATTTCACCTCAGGGAAGGAGCAGTACTTC. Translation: CASSDFTSGKEQYF.

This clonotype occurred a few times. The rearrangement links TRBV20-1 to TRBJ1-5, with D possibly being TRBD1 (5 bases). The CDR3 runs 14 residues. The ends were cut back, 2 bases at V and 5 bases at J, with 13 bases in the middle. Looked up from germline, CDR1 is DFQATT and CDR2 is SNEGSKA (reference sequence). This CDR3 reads CSARNLRGDQPQHF. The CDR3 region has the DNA TGCAGTGCTAGAAACCTCCGGGGCGATCAGCCCCAGCATTTT.

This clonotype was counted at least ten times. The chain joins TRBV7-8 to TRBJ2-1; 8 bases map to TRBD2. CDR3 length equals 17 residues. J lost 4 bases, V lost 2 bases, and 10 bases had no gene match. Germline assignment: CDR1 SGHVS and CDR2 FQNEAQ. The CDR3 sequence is CASSLSRNLAGYNEQFF. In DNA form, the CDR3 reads TGTGCCAGCAGCTTATCTCGAAACTTAGCGGGGTACAATGAGCAGTTCTTC.